The 8 T cell receptor beta chains below come from one sample, sequenced in a study of identifying expanded T cells in peripheral blood. TCRdb's table, derived via immunoSEQ multiplex PCR, lists solely in-frame clones and lacks some. There are tens of thousands of clones in the sample; 88% occur only once, and approximately 5.3% lies in the top ten. The specimen sequenced was blood. These TCRs come from a person between 18 and 75 years old in good health.

The chain is built from TRBV11-3 and TRBJ2-1; 9 bases map to TRBD1. Trimming cost V 5 bases and J 6 bases; bases outside gene matches: 8. The CDR3 consists of 15 residues. Germline V gene data show CDR1 as SGHNT and CDR2 as YENEEA. The CDR3 spells CASSRGTGFLNEQFF. The CDR3 DNA sequence: TGTGCCAGCAGCCGCGGGACAGGGTTTCTCAATGAGCAGTTCTTC.

V and J are TRBV5-1 and TRBJ2-5; no reliable D call. Germline CDR1 SGHRS, CDR2 YFSETQ. The CDR3 runs 15 residues. Trimming removed 0 bases at V and 2 bases at J, with 11 bases between. The chain's CDR3 is CASSLGVDGQETQYF. DNA for the CDR3: TGCGCCAGCAGCTTGGGGGTGGACGGTCAAGAGACCCAGTACTTC.

This clone came up a few times. V and J are TRBV4-3 and TRBJ1-2, with a tentative D call TRBD1 (6 bases). V dropped 1 base and J dropped 3 bases, with 12 bases sitting between them. Germline CDR1 LGHNA, CDR2 YSLEER. The CDR3 consists of 15 residues. The DNA for the CDR3 is TGCGCCAGCAGCCAAGGACAGGCCGGTTACTATGGCTACACCTTC. The encoded protein is CASSQGQAGYYGYTF.

J is TRBJ1-3 and V is TRBV29-1; D is perhaps TRBD1 (5 bases). V lost 7 bases to trimming and J lost 2 bases, with 12 bases between them. This CDR3 region has 13 residues. Per the germline V gene, CDR1 is SQVTM and CDR2 is ANQGSEA. CDR3 loop: CSAQGGTGNTIYF. CDR3 nucleotides: TGCAGCGCCCAGGGTGGGACTGGAAACACCATATATTTT. Supplemented by reference TRBV29-1 and TRBJ1-3, the full variable domain reads SAVISQKPSRDICQRGTSLTIQCQVDSQVTMMFWYRQQPGQSLTLIATANQGSEATYESGFVIDKFPISRPNLTFSTLTVSNMSPEDSSIYLCSAQGGTGNTIYFGEGSWLTVV.

The rearrangement joins TRBV5-1 to TRBJ1-1; D unresolved. This CDR3 is 14 amino acids long. V was cut by 3 bases and J by 1 base, with 10 bases left in between. Germline CDR1 reads SGHRS; CDR2 reads YFSETQ. The CDR3 is CASSSTLTNTEAFF. CDR3 sequence (DNA): TGCGCCAGCAGCTCTACACTCACGAACACTGAAGCTTTCTTT.

The chain has TRBV10-3 and TRBJ2-1; no firm D call. V dropped 3 bases and J dropped 1 base, with 4 bases sitting between them. This CDR3 has 13 residues. The germline gives CDR1 ENHRY, CDR2 SYGVKD. The CDR3, as DNA: TGTGCCATCAGTGACGGGTCCTACAATGAGCAGTTCTTC. This translates into CAISDGSYNEQFF.

The chain recombines TRBV13 with TRBJ2-7; D gene uncertain. This CDR3 region has 11 residues. Germline V gene lookup returns CDR1 PRHDT and CDR2 FYEKMQ (reference sequence). Trimming removed 3 bases from V and 12 bases from J, with 12 bases in between. The CDR3 DNA follows: TGTGCCAGCAGCTTTCAGGAAGAGACGTACTTC. Translation: CASSFQEETYF.

This sequence joins TRBV6-5 and TRBJ2-3; the D gene is possibly TRBD1 (6 bases). The germline V and J ends were trimmed by 0 bases and 3 bases, with 13 bases remaining between them. The germline CDR1 and CDR2 sequences are MNHEY and SVGAGI. CDR3 size: 16 residues. The CDR3 loop is CASSYSGQFRTDTQYF. The CDR3 DNA sequence: TGTGCCAGCAGTTACTCTGGACAGTTTAGAACAGATACGCAGTATTTT.